This T cell receptor beta chain is drawn from a study of cytomegalovirus exposure and HLA in healthy donors. PCR used 60 Vbeta primers and 13 Jbeta primers. Here immunoSEQ multiplex PCR was the method, and the copy in TCRdb shows in-frame clones only, minus some. The top ten clones hold about 4.5% of a sample with 75,000 to 95,000 clones, just under 80% of them seen once. CDR1 SEHNR and CDR2 FQNEAQ come from the germline V gene (reference sequence). The CDR3 sequence is 15 residues long. Trimming removed 6 bases from V and 2 bases from J, with 16 bases in between. This clone was detected a few times. The clonotype originates from a male donor in good health and CMV-seropositive. The sample comprised PBMCs. The chain recombines TRBV7-9 with TRBJ1-1; the D is unclear. This chain's CDR3 is CASSSPARGNTEAFF. CDR3 sequence (DNA): TGTGCCAGCAGTTCACCAGCTCGGGGAAACACTGAAGCTTTCTTT.